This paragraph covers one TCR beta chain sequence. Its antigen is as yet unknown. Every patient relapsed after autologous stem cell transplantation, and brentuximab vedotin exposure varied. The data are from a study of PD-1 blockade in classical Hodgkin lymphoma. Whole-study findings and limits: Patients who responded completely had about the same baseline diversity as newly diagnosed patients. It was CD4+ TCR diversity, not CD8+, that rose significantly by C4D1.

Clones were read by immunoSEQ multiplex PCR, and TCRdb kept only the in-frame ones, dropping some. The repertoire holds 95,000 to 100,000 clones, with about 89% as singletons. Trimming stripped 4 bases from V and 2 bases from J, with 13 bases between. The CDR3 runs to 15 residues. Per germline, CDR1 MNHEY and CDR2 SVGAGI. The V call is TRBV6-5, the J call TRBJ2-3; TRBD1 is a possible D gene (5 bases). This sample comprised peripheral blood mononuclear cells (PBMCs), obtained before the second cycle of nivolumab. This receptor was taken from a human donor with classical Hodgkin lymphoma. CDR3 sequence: CASSSASGITDTQYF. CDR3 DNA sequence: TGTGCCAGCAGTTCTGCTTCAGGGATCACAGATACGCAGTATTTT.